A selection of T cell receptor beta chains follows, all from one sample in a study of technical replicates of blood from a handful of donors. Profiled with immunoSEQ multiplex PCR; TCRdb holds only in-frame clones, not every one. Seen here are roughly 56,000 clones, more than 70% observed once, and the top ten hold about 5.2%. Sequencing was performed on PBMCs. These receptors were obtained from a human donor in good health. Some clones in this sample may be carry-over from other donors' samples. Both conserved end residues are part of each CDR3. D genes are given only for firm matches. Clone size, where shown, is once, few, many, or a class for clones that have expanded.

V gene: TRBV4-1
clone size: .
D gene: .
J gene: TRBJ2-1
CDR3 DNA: TGCGCCAGCAGCCAAATCCAGGGGTCCTACAATGAGCAGTTCTTC
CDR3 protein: CASSQIQGSYNEQFF

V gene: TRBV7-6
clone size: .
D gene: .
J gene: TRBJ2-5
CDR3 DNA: TGTGCCAGCAGCTCACCGGTGGAGACCCAGTACTTC
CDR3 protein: CASSSPVETQYF

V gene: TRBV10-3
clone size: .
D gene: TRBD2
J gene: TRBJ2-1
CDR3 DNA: TGTGCCATCAGAGGGACTAGCGGGACCAGTAATGAGCAGTTCTTC
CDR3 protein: CAIRGTSGTSNEQFF

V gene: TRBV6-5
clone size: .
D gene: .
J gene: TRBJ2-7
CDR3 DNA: TGTGCCACCCAGAGAGCGAGCTCCTACGAGCAGTACTTC
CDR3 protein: CATQRASSYEQYF

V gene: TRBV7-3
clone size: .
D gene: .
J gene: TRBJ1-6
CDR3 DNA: TGTGCCAGCAGCTTAAATGGGACTCCTAATTCACCCCTCCACTTT
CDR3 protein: CASSLNGTPNSPLHF

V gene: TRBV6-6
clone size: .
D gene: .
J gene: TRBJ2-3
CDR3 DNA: TGTGCCAGCAGTTCCGGGACAGATACGCAGTATTTT
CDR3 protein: CASSSGTDTQYF

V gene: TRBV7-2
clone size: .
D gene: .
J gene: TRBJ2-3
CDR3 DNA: TGTGCCAGCAGCTTAGGGACAGCTCGAACGCAGTATTTT
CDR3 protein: CASSLGTARTQYF

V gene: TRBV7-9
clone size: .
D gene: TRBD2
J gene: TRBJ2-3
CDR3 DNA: TGTGCCAGCAGCTTTTCGGTGGGCGCGGGAGTGATTACAGATACGCAGTATTTT
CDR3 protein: CASSFSVGAGVITDTQYF

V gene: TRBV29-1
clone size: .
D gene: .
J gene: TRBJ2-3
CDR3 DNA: TGCAGCGTTGAGAAGAGCGGCACAGATACGCAGTATTTT
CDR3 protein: CSVEKSGTDTQYF

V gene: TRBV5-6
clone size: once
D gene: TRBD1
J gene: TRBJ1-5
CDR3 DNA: TGTGCCAGCAGCTTCGGACAGGGTGGGGATCAGCCCCAGCATTTT
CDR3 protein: CASSFGQGGDQPQHF

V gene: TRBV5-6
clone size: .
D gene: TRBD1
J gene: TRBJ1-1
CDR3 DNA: TGTGCCAGCAGCTTCCTGAGCCCTATAACGACAGGGGGGAACACTGAAGCTTTCTTT
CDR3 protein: CASSFLSPITTGGNTEAFF

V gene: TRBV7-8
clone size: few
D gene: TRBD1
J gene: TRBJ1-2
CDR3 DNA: TGTGCCAGCAGCTCATCCTGGACAGGGCACTATGGCTACACCTTC
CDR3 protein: CASSSSWTGHYGYTF

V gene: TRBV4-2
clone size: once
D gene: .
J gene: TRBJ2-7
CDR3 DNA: TGTGCCAGCAGCCCAGGGGCGGCCTACGAGCAGTACTTC
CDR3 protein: CASSPGAAYEQYF

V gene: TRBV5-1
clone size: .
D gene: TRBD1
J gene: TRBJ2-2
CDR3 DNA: TGCGCCAGCAGCTTGGTAGGGGGCACCCCAACCGGGGAGCTGTTTTTT
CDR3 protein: CASSLVGGTPTGELFF

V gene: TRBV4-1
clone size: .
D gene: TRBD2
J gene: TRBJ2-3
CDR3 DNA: TGCGCCAGCAGTCAACCGACAAGGCGGGAGGGCAACGCGCAGTATTTT
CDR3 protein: CASSQPTRREGNAQYF

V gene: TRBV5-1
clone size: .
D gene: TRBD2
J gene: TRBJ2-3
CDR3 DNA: TGCGCCAGCAGCTTGGTTGGCGGGGGATTGACAGATACGCAGTATTTT
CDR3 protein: CASSLVGGGLTDTQYF

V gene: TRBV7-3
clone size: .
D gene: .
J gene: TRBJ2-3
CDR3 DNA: TGTGCCAGCAGCCAGGGACTGAACACAGATACGCAGTATTTT
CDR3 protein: CASSQGLNTDTQYF

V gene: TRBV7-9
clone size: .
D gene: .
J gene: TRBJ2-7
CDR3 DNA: TGTGCCAGCAGCTTCCAGGACAGACACTACGAGCAGTACTTC
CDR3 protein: CASSFQDRHYEQYF

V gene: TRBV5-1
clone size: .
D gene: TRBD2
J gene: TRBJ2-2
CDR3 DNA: TGCGCCAGCAGCTTACCCGGGACTAGCGGGAGTGGGGAGCTGTTTTTT
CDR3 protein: CASSLPGTSGSGELFF

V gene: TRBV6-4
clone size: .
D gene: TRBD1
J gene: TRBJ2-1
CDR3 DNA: TGTGCCAGCTCGCCCACGGGGACAGGGTCCTACAATGAGCAGTTCTTC
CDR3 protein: CASSPTGTGSYNEQFF

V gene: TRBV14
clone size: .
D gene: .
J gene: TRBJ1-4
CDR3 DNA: TGTGCCAGCAGCCCCAGGGTAGGGGAAAAACTGTTTTTT
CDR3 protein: CASSPRVGEKLFF

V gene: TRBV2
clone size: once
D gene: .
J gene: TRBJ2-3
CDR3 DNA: TGTGCCAGCAGTGATATGGCGGCTAGCACAGATACGCAGTATTTT
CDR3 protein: CASSDMAASTDTQYF

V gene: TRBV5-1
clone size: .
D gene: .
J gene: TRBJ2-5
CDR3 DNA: TGCGCCAGCAGCTGGGACTCCCAAGAGACCCAGTACTTC
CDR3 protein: CASSWDSQETQYF

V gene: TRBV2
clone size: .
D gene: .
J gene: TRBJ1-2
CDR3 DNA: TGTGCCAGCAGTCGGGGAGGGTATGGCTACACCTTC
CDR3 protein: CASSRGGYGYTF

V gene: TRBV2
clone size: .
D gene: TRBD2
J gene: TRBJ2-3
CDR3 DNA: TGTGCCAGCAGCGTGGTAGCGGGGGTGGCAGATACGCAGTATTTT
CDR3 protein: CASSVVAGVADTQYF

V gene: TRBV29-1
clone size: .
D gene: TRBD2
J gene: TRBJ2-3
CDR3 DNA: TGCAGCGTTGAGCTAGCGGGAAGGGGAGATACGCAGTATTTT
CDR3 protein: CSVELAGRGDTQYF

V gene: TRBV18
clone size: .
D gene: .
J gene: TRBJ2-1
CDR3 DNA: TGTGCCAGCTCAACCGGGAATGAGCAGTTCTTC
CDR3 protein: CASSTGNEQFF

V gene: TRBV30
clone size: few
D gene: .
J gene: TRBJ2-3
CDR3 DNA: TGTGCCTGGAGTGGACGGGGAGACACAGATACGCAGTATTTT
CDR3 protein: CAWSGRGDTDTQYF

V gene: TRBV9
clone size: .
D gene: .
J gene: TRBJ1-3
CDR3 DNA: TGTGCCAGCAGCGAGGGAGGCTCTGGAAACACCATATATTTT
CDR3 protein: CASSEGGSGNTIYF

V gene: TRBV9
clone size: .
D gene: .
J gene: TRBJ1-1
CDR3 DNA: TGTGCCAGCAGCGTCGGAGGACAGACCACTGAAGCTTTCTTT
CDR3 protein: CASSVGGQTTEAFF

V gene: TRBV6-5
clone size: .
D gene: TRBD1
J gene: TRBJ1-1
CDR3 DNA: TGTGCCAGCAGGAGGACAGGGGGCTTGGACACTGAAGCTTTCTTT
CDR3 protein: CASRRTGGLDTEAFF

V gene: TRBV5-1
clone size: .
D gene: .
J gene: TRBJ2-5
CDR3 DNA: TGCGCCAGCAGCCTGGTTGGGGCAGAGGAGACCCAGTACTTC
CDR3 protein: CASSLVGAEETQYF

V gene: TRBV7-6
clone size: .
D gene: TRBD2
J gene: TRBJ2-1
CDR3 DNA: TGTGCCAGCAGCTTCTCGGGAGGGCCTGGAAATGAGCAGTTCTTC
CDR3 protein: CASSFSGGPGNEQFF

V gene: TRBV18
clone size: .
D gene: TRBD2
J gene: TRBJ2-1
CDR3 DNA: TGTGCCAGCTCACCGCTAGCGGGGGACGATAATGAGCAGTTCTTC
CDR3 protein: CASSPLAGDDNEQFF

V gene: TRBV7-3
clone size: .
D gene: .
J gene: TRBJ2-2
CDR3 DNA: TGTGCCAGCAGCTCAACGGACAGGAACACCGGGGAGCTGTTTTTT
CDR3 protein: CASSSTDRNTGELFF

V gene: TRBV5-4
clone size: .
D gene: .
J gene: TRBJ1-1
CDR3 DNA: TGTGCCAGCAGCCGAGGGCCACTGAACACTGAAGCTTTCTTT
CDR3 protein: CASSRGPLNTEAFF

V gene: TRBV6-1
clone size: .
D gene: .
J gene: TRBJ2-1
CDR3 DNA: TGTGCCAGCAGTTCTCATCCTAGCAATGAGCAGTTCTTC
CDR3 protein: CASSSHPSNEQFF

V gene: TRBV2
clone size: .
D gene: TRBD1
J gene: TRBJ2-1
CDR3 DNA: TGTGCCAGCAGTGCGGACAGGCCGGAATACAATGAGCAGTTCTTC
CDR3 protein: CASSADRPEYNEQFF

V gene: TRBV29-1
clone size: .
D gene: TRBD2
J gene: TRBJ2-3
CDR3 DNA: TGCAGCGTTCGCGGACTAGCGGGGGGGCCATGGGATACGCAGTATTTT
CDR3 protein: CSVRGLAGGPWDTQYF